A selection of T cell receptor beta chains follows, all from one sample in a study of siplizumab effects on memory and regulatory T cells. The method was immunoSEQ multiplex PCR; TCRdb's version includes in-frame clones alone and lacks a portion of them. The table has about 13,000 clones, 49% seen once. The antigens of these receptors remain unknown. Sequencing was performed on CFSE-low (dividing) CD4+ T cells sorted from an allogeneic mixed lymphocyte reaction. All receptors come from a human donor in good health; the cells came from an allogeneic mixed lymphocyte reaction. Each CDR3 is given with its conserved first and last residue. The D gene is left open where the match is weak. Only some rows state a clone size, as once, few, many or a class for expanded clones.

few	TRBJ2-7	TRBV6-6	-	CASSTDSYYEQYF	TGTGCCAGCAGTACGGACAGCTACTACGAGCAGTACTTC
-	TRBJ2-7	TRBV10-3	-	CAISELDWGEQYF	TGTGCCATCAGTGAGCTCGATTGGGGGGAGCAGTACTTC
-	TRBJ1-1	TRBV5-4	-	CASSQSRRAEAFF	TGTGCCAGCAGTCAGTCCCGGAGGGCGGAAGCTTTCTTT
-	TRBJ2-3	TRBV6-1	TRBD2	CASTSGGATDTQYF	TGTGCCAGCACTAGCGGGGGGGCAACCGATACGCAGTATTTT
medium-sized	TRBJ1-4	TRBV27	-	CASSSQTATNEKLFF	TGTGCCAGCAGTTCGCAGACAGCAACTAATGAAAAACTGTTTTTT
-	TRBJ1-2	TRBV2	TRBD1	CASSLGQDTNYGYTF	TGTGCCAGCAGTCTCGGACAGGACACTAACTATGGCTACACCTTC
-	TRBJ2-5	TRBV5-1	-	CASSLGGGQETQYF	TGCGCCAGCAGCTTGGGGGGTGGCCAAGAGACCCAGTACTTC
-	TRBJ2-5	TRBV5-6	-	CASSLRRGGETQYF	TGTGCCAGCAGCTTGAGGAGGGGGGGAGAGACCCAGTACTTC
-	TRBJ1-5	TRBV6-1	-	CASRRTGSNQPQHF	TGTGCCAGCAGGCGGACGGGAAGCAATCAGCCCCAGCATTTT
-	TRBJ1-5	TRBV29-1	TRBD1	CSVAPNRGQPQHF	TGCAGCGTTGCTCCGAACAGGGGGCAGCCCCAGCATTTT
-	TRBJ1-1	TRBV30	-	CAWGDTGPSMNTEAFF	TGTGCCTGGGGGGATACAGGCCCCTCCATGAACACTGAAGCTTTCTTT
-	TRBJ1-6	TRBV18	TRBD1	CASSPRERGLSPLHF	TGTGCCAGCTCACCAAGGGAGAGGGGGCTATCCCCCCTCCACTTT
-	TRBJ2-7	TRBV4-1	-	CASSQAQPYEQYF	TGCGCCAGCAGCCAAGCACAGCCCTACGAGCAGTACTTC
-	TRBJ2-3	TRBV19	-	CASGTRTTQYF	TGTGCCAGTGGAACTAGAACTACGCAGTATTTT
-	TRBJ1-5	TRBV19	TRBD1	CASSINRGERFGNQPQHF	TGTGCCAGTAGTATAAACAGGGGGGAGAGGTTCGGCAATCAGCCCCAGCATTTT
medium-sized	TRBJ1-5	TRBV4-2	-	CASSQDRYSNQPQHF	TGTGCCAGCAGCCAAGATAGGTATAGCAATCAGCCCCAGCATTTT